Sequencing of this T cell receptor (beta chain) was carried out in a study of post-analysis software for immune sequencing data. Study overall: Relapsing-remitting, secondary progressive and progressive-relapsing multiple sclerosis courses were included.

Whole-study findings and limits: Patients carried 4 or 5 TRBV segments more frequently than controls did, and TRBV5-6, TRBV5-1 and TRBV20-1 were among them.

On this clonotype: Its antigen is not known.

Unique molecular identifiers featured in each of the TCR beta cDNA libraries. TCRdb reprocessed the PCR reads with MiXCR, giving one entry per CDR3 protein. The sample consists of hundreds of thousands of distinct CDR3 sequences, approximately 59% of them appearing once. V lost 4 bases and J lost 3, with 13 bases in between. The CDR3 has 14 amino acids. Germline assignment: CDR1 SGHTS and CDR2 YDEGEE. V gene TRBV5-8 combines with J gene TRBJ1-2, with no clear D. The clonotype originates from a girl between 2 and 10 years old with multiple sclerosis. Sequencing used blood. The CDR3 protein is CASSHRTDHYGYTF. In DNA form, the CDR3 reads TGTGCCAGCAGCCATAGGACGGACCACTATGGCTACACCTTC.